This TCR beta chain was found in a study of T cell responses to AZD1222 COVID-19 vaccine. Germline loops: CDR1 LGHNA, CDR2 YSLEER. The length of the CDR3 is 15 residues. The V and J ends lost 0 bases and 3 bases respectively, with 12 bases between them. Study-wide results and caveats: Only a handful of individuals given AZD1222 were seropositive at baseline. The peak T cell response came first, and repertoires were sampled only after it. Clonal diversity may have been underestimated, and the donors were mostly white British, with more females than males.

To note about this clone: What it binds is not known.

The protocol was immunoSEQ multiplex PCR, while the TCRdb copy is restricted to in-frame clones and leaves out a portion. The table records hundreds of thousands of clones, about 93% of them present only once. This TCR came from an adult in good health. The chain combines TRBV4-3 with TRBJ2-7; D remains ambiguous. Sample: peripheral blood, taken on day 0 of MenACWY control vaccination. CDR3 protein: CASSQDVGRIYEQYF. In DNA, the CDR3 is TGCGCCAGCAGCCAAGATGTGGGCAGGATCTACGAGCAGTACTTC.